A single sample is the source of the 25 T cell receptor beta chains below, sequenced in a study of T cells in localized non-small cell lung cancer. The method was immunoSEQ multiplex PCR; TCRdb's version includes in-frame clones alone and lacks a portion of them. The data contain around 1,700 clones, around a quarter of them singletons. Sequencing used normal lung tissue next to the tumor, obtained before any cancer treatment. The receptor set was obtained from an older female donor with stage II lung adenocarcinoma.

This clone is classed as medium-sized (0.01 to 0.1%). V is TRBV18 and J is TRBJ1-6, with 8 nucleotides matching TRBD1. The CDR3 sequence is 15 residues long. From germline, CDR1 is KGHSH and CDR2 LQKENI. Trimming removed 5 bases from V and 5 bases from J; junction bases left unmatched: 5. The CDR3 sequence is CASSGTGGNNSPLHF. The CDR3 nucleotides are TGTGCCAGCTCAGGAACAGGGGGTAATAATTCACCCCTCCACTTT.

This chain links TRBV28 with TRBJ2-5; TRBD1 matches at 7 bases. J lost 4 bases, V lost 6 bases, and 11 bases had no gene match. This CDR3 is built from 15 residues. In germline, CDR1 is MDHEN, CDR2 SYDVKM. The CDR3 spells CASRTSGTALETQYF. DNA of the CDR3: TGTGCCAGCAGAACTTCCGGGACAGCTTTAGAGACCCAGTACTTC.

In its sample, this clone is medium-sized. The chain links TRBV11-3 to TRBJ2-1; D unresolved. V gave up 3 bases and J gave up 3 bases, with 12 bases separating them. CDR3 length equals 15 residues. CDR1 is SGHNT and CDR2 is YENEEA in the germline V gene. CDR3 sequence reads: CASSFNQKDYNEQFF. CDR3 DNA: TGTGCCAGCAGCTTCAATCAGAAAGACTACAATGAGCAGTTCTTC. Looking up the rest from reference TRBV11-3 and TRBJ2-1 gives the full variable domain: EAGVVQSPRYKIIEKKQPVAFWCNPISGHNTLYWYLQNLGQGPELLIRYENEEAVDDSQLPKDRFSAERLKGVDSTLKIQPAELGDSAVYLCASSFNQKDYNEQFFGPGTRLTVL.

On this clone itself: One end of the junction is discordant with germline, which a read error may explain. The chain joins TRBV11-3 to TRBJ2-2, with 9 bases matching TRBD1. Germline V gives CDR1 SGHNT, CDR2 YENEEA. The CDR3 runs 14 residues. Here the CDR3 reads CASSLGQGTGELFF. The CDR3 DNA sequence: TGTGCTAGCAGCTTAGGACAGGGGACCGGGGAGCTGTTTTTT.

The chain joins TRBV11-3 to TRBJ2-3, with 7 bases aligning to TRBD2. This CDR3 has 16 amino acids. V was pared by 3 bases and J by 1 base, with 7 bases of the junction left unmatched. Germline CDR1 and CDR2: SGHNT and YENEEA. The CDR3 sequence is CASSLALTSGTDTQYF. Written as DNA, the CDR3 is TGTGCCAGCAGCTTGGCCTTAACTAGCGGCACAGATACGCAGTATTTT.

V usage is TRBV29-1 and J usage is TRBJ2-3; the match to TRBD2 covers 7 bases. The V gene end was trimmed by 5 bases and the J gene end by 7 bases; junction bases not matched to a gene: 15. The CDR3 loop spans 15 amino acids. Germline V gene lookup returns CDR1 SQVTM and CDR2 ANQGSEA. CDR3 amino acids: CSVTLTSSGSYTQYF. CDR3 DNA sequence: TGCAGCGTTACCTTGACTAGCTCTGGTTCATATACGCAGTATTTT.

The rearrangement joins TRBV29-1 to TRBJ2-3; 12 bases are a match to TRBD2. V lost 0 bases to trimming and J lost 11 bases; unmatched junction nucleotides: 12. The CDR3 has 16 amino acids. Germline assignment: CDR1 SQVTM and CDR2 ANQGSEA. CDR3 sequence: CSVEESLVGLAGMQYF. CDR3 sequence (DNA): TGCAGCGTTGAAGAATCTCTGGTAGGACTAGCGGGAATGCAGTATTTT.

This clone is medium-sized within its sample. At one of its ends the junction is not consistent with the germline gene, which may arise from a read error. V gene TRBV6-8 combines with J gene TRBJ1-2; D is possibly TRBD1 (5 bases). This CDR3 has 18 amino acids. CDR1 and CDR2 (germline): MNHGY, SAAAGT. The CDR3 DNA is TGTGCCAGCAGTGACTCATACATTTCGGGACGGAAAAACTATGGCTACACCTTC. Protein sequence: CASSDSYISGRKNYGYTF.

The chain couples TRBV5-1 to TRBJ1-6, with a possible D match to TRBD1 (6 bases). CDR1 is SGHRS, CDR2 YFSETQ, per germline. Trimming cost V 0 bases and J 9 bases, with 10 bases left between them. This CDR3 is built from 14 residues. The CDR3 is CASSLAQGGSPLHF. CDR3 bases: TGCGCCAGCAGCTTGGCACAGGGAGGTTCACCCCTCCACTTT.

This clone is labeled as large. A junction end diverges from the germline sequence, so it may reflect a read error. This chain links TRBV11-3 with TRBJ2-1, with TRBD1 as a possible D gene (5 bases). The germline CDR1 and CDR2 sequences are SGHNT and YENEEA. The CDR3 has 14 residues. The CDR3 loop reads CASSLVRGSSEQFF. The CDR3 DNA reads as TGTGCTAGCAGCTTAGTTAGGGGATCGAGCGAGCAGTTCTTC.

The V call is TRBV19, the J call TRBJ1-2; TRBD1 agrees at 9 bases. Germline loops: CDR1 LNHDA, CDR2 SQIVND (reference sequence). The CDR3 is made up of 14 amino acids. The ends lost 5 bases at V and 3 bases at J; junction bases unmatched: 4. The CDR3 DNA sequence: TGTGCCAGTAGTCTATGGACAGGGGACTATGGCTACACCTTC. Translation gives CASSLWTGDYGYTF.

In DNA, the CDR3 is TGCGCCAGCAGGCAGACCGACAGGACATACACTGAAGCTTTCTTT. Its protein is CASRQTDRTYTEAFF. V is TRBV5-1 and J is TRBJ1-1; D might be TRBD1 (6 bases). The ends were cut back, 5 bases at V and 3 bases at J, with 17 bases in the middle. The CDR3 contains 15 residues. Per the germline V gene, CDR1 is SGHRS and CDR2 is YFSETQ.

This clone was seen a single time. V usage is TRBV19 and J usage is TRBJ2-7; possibly TRBD2 for D (6 bases). The CDR3 covers 15 residues. Germline CDR1 and CDR2: LNHDA and SQIVND (reference sequence). The V end was cut by 5 bases, the J end by 2 bases, with 16 bases between. CDR3 protein: CASSPQGDSTYEQYF. In DNA, the CDR3 is TGTGCCAGTAGTCCCCAAGGGGACTCAACCTACGAGCAGTACTTC.

This sequence joins TRBV7-5 and TRBJ2-1; no check of the table's D call, TRBD2, against the DNA was made. TRBV7-5 constitutes a pseudogene. The CDR3 sequence is 15 residues long. The CDR3 loop is CASSLRGASVDEQFF. CDR3 DNA sequence: TGTGCCAGCAGCTTACGGGGGGCTAGTGTGGATGAGCAGTTCTTC.

Relative to its sample, this clone is medium-sized. The gene calls are TRBV11-3 and TRBJ2-4; the D gene is possibly TRBD1 (7 bases). The V gene's germline CDR1 is SGHNT and CDR2 YENEEA. Trimming took off 4 bases at V and 9 bases at J, with 22 bases between the two ends. CDR3 length: 16 amino acids. The CDR3 spells CASSSARAAGGGIQYF. In nucleotides, the CDR3 is TGTGCCAGCAGCTCCGCCCGGGCAGCAGGGGGAGGCATTCAGTACTTC.

This clone was counted only a few times. The chain has TRBV28 and TRBJ1-2, with 9 nucleotides matching TRBD1. Losses at the gene ends were 1 base for V and 6 bases for J; bases not matched to a gene: 6. Germline CDR1 reads MDHEN; CDR2 reads SYDVKM. This CDR3 contains 15 residues. The CDR3 region is CASSLFGTGLDGYTF. DNA for the CDR3: TGTGCCAGCAGTTTATTTGGGACAGGGCTTGATGGCTACACCTTC.

The J gene is TRBJ2-1, the V gene TRBV19; TRBD1 might be the D (5 bases). In germline, CDR1 is LNHDA, CDR2 SQIVND (reference sequence). The V end lost 0 bases, the J end lost 13 bases, and 13 bases lay between the germline ends. The CDR3 covers 13 residues. CDR3: CASSIDRWGLQFF. The DNA for the CDR3 is TGTGCCAGTAGTATAGATCGGTGGGGCCTTCAGTTCTTC.

V is TRBV18 and J is TRBJ2-3; D not certain. Trimming removed 4 bases from V and 2 bases from J, with 13 bases in between. This CDR3 has 15 amino acids. Germline V gives CDR1 KGHSH, CDR2 LQKENI. This CDR3 reads CASSLLTHLTDTQYF. CDR3 nucleotides: TGTGCCAGCTCACTACTAACCCACCTCACAGATACGCAGTATTTT.

The rearrangement links TRBV6-8 to TRBJ1-1; D gene unclear. Germline-derived CDR1 and CDR2 are MNHGY and SAAAGT. The CDR3 consists of 13 residues. V gave up 7 bases and J gave up 2 bases, with 11 bases separating them. The CDR3 sequence: CASTDQINTEAFF. CDR3 bases: TGTGCCAGCACAGACCAGATCAACACTGAAGCTTTCTTT.

This clone was found a few times. The chain recombines TRBV6-8 with TRBJ2-7; D possibly corresponds to TRBD1 (5 bases). V shed 7 bases and J shed 5 bases, with 21 bases lying between them. Germline assignment: CDR1 MNHGY and CDR2 SAAAGT. The CDR3 runs 15 residues. CDR3 nucleotides: TGTGCCAGCACTGGAAGGGGCCAGGGCAACCACGAGCAGTACTTC. The encoded protein is CASTGRGQGNHEQYF.

The genes are TRBV9 and TRBJ1-5, with 10 bases matching TRBD1. The CDR3 contains 15 residues. With 5 bases clipped from V and 5 bases from J, the junction kept 7 bases outside the gene matches. Per germline, CDR1 SGDLS and CDR2 YYNGEE. CDR3 residues: CASSSDRGQDQPQHF. In DNA form, the CDR3 reads TGTGCCAGCAGTTCAGACAGGGGGCAAGATCAGCCCCAGCATTTT.

The genes are TRBV4-1 and TRBJ1-1; the match to TRBD1 covers 9 bases. Germline V gene sequence: CDR1 MGHRA, CDR2 YSYEKL. This CDR3 is 13 amino acids long. The V gene end was trimmed by 8 bases and the J gene end by 0 bases; junction bases not matched to a gene: 1. CDR3 residues: CASGQGMNTEAFF. CDR3 nucleotide sequence: TGCGCCAGCGGACAGGGGATGAACACTGAAGCTTTCTTT.

This clone was seen a few times. V gene TRBV9 combines with J gene TRBJ1-1; 12 bases match TRBD1. This CDR3 is 17 amino acids long. Per the germline V gene, CDR1 is SGDLS and CDR2 is YYNGEE. V was pared by 6 bases and J by 3 bases, with 12 bases of the junction left unmatched. The CDR3, as DNA: TGTGCCAGCACCGCCGGGACAGGGGGCCTCACGGACACTGAAGCTTTCTTT. Translating it yields CASTAGTGGLTDTEAFF.

The genes are TRBV11-3 and TRBJ2-7; 7 bases are shared with TRBD1. The CDR3 sequence is 14 residues long. Germline V gene sequence: CDR1 SGHNT, CDR2 YENEEA. The V and J ends lost 5 bases and 1 base, in that order; junction bases with no gene match: 5. CDR3 DNA: TGTGCCAGCAGCGTAGGGACAGCGTCCTACGAGCAGTACTTC. Translating it yields CASSVGTASYEQYF.

By share, this clone counts as medium-sized. This CDR3 reads CASSLDATGNTIYF. The CDR3, as DNA: TGTGCCAGCAGCTTAGACGCAACGGGAAACACCATATATTTT. The V and J genes are TRBV11-3 and TRBJ1-3; the D is unclear. V was cut by 0 bases and J by 4 bases, with 7 bases left in between. Germline lookup yields CDR1 SGHNT and CDR2 YENEEA. This CDR3 region has 14 residues.